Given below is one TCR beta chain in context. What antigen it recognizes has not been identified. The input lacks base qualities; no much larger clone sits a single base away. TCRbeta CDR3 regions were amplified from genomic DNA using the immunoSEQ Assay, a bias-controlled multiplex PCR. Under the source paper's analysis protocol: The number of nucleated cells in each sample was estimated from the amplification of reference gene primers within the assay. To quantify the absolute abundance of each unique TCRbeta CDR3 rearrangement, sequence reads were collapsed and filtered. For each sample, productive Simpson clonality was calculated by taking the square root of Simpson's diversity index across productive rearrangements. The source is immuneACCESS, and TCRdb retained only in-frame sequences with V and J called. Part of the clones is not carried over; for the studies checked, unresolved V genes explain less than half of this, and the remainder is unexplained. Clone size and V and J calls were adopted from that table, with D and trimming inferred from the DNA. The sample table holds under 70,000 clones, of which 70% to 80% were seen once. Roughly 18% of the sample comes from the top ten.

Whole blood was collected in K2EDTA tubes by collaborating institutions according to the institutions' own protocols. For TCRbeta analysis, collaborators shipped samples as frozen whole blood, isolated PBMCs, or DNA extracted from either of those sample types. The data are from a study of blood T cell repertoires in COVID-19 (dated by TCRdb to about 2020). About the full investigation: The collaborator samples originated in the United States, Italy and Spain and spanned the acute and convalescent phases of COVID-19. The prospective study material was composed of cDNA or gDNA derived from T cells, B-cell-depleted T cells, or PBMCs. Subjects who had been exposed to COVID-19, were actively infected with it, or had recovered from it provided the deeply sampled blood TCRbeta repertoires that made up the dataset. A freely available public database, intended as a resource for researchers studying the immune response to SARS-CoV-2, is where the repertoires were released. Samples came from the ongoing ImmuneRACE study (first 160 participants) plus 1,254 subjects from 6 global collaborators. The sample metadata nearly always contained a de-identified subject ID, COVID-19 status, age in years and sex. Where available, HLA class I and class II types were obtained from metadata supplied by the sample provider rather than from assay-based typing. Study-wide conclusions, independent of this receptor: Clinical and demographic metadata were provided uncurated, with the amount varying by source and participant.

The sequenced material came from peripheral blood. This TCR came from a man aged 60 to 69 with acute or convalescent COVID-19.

At the DNA level, the sequence is TGTGCCTGGAGTGTTTCTTCAGATACGCAGTATTTT. This yields the protein CAWSVSSDTQYF. The V and J segments used are TRBV30 and TRBJ2-3, with the D gene too uncertain to name. V and J lose 0 bases and 4 bases, and a span of 5 bases separates them. The germline V gene encodes CDR1 GTSNPN and CDR2 SVGIG (reference sequence). The CDR3 contains 12 residues, cysteine and phenylalanine counted. CDR3 DNA is the only sequence kept; it has 36 bases, read in frame from the first base.